A single sample gave rise to the 27 T cell receptor beta chains below, sequenced in a study of shared clonotypes between healthy human individuals. CD8 cells classed as naive were CD45RO-negative and positively selected for CCR7, excluding terminally differentiated effector memory CD45RA+ cells. Measured with immunoSEQ multiplex PCR; TCRdb has only the in-frame clones, and not every one. Seen here are around 640,000 clones, roughly 96% observed once, and the top ten hold roughly 0.12%. The sample comprised naive CD8+ T cells sorted from blood. These receptors all stem from a woman aged 25 to 39 in good health.

The rearrangement uses TRBV5-6 and TRBJ2-7; no clear D. Per the germline V gene, CDR1 is SGHDT and CDR2 is YYEEEE. Trimming took off 2 bases at V and 2 bases at J, with 8 bases between the two ends. The CDR3 is made up of 13 amino acids. The CDR3: CASSLGKTYEQYF. The CDR3 DNA is TGTGCCAGCAGCTTAGGGAAAACCTACGAGCAGTACTTC.

This chain connects TRBV10-3 to TRBJ1-1; a possible D gene is TRBD1 (5 bases). The CDR3 spans 16 residues. Germline CDR1 ENHRY, CDR2 SYGVKD. The V end was cut by 0 bases, the J end by 1 base, with 12 bases between. CDR3 in DNA: TGTGCCATCAGTGAGTCGTTAGGGGACGGGAACACTGAAGCTTTCTTT. Its protein is CAISESLGDGNTEAFF.

The chain is built from TRBV13 and TRBJ2-1; 7 nucleotides match TRBD2. Germline-derived CDR1 and CDR2 are PRHDT and FYEKMQ (reference sequence). This CDR3 has 13 residues. V lost 8 bases and J lost 6; bases outside the gene matches: 7. CDR3 sequence reads: CASGRGFFNEQFF. CDR3 DNA: TGTGCCAGCGGGCGGGGGTTCTTCAATGAGCAGTTCTTC.

As concerns this clone: Other DNA sequences within the sample encode an identical CDR3. The chain links TRBV27 to TRBJ2-7; D remains unclear. The CDR3 spans 14 residues. V lost 0 bases and J 0 bases, leaving 6 bases between the germline ends. Germline values: CDR1 MNHEY, CDR2 SMNVEV (reference sequence). CDR3 loop: CASSLSPSSYEQYF. DNA of the CDR3: TGTGCCAGCAGTTTATCACCATCCTCCTACGAGCAGTACTTC.

This clone was found once. The chain has TRBV6-1 and TRBJ2-6, with TRBD1 matching over 8 bases. Germline V CDR1 and CDR2: MNHNS, SASEGT. The CDR3 spans 18 residues. V lost 4 bases to trimming and J lost 0 bases; unmatched junction nucleotides: 8. The DNA of the CDR3 is TGTGCCAGCAGTGTACCGACAGGGGCCCGCTCTGGGGCCAACGTCCTGACTTTC. This encodes CASSVPTGARSGANVLTF.

Only one count was recorded for this clone. The chain employs TRBV13 and TRBJ2-5; D is unresolved. The J call is uncertain, as TRBJ2-7 better fits the DNA end. The CDR3 length is 16 residues. Germline lookup yields CDR1 PRHDT and CDR2 FYEKMQ (reference sequence). The CDR3 protein is CASSNSSASQNDEQYF. The CDR3 bases are TGTGCCAGCAGCAATAGTTCTGCTTCTCAGAACGACGAGCAGTACTTC.

The chain joins TRBV28 to TRBJ2-1; tentative D call: TRBD2 (5 bases). CDR3 length: 13 residues. The germline V gene has CDR1 MDHEN and CDR2 SYDVKM. V shed 7 bases and J shed 8 bases, with 15 bases lying between them. CDR3 nucleotides: TGTGCCAGCACTTACCCGGCGGGCGATGAGCAGTTCTTC. The encoded protein is CASTYPAGDEQFF.

Remarks on this clone: This CDR3 is also generated by other DNA sequences in the sample. J is TRBJ2-7 and V is TRBV11-3; D is uncertain. This CDR3 region has 11 residues. Per germline, CDR1 SGHNT and CDR2 YENEEA. V dropped 5 bases and J dropped 1 base, with 3 bases sitting between them. The CDR3 sequence: CASSTSYEQYF. The CDR3 region has the DNA TGTGCCAGCAGCACGTCCTACGAGCAGTACTTC.

The V and J genes are TRBV28 and TRBJ2-2, with 8 bases identical to TRBD1. The CDR3 contains 16 residues. Germline-derived CDR1 and CDR2 are MDHEN and SYDVKM. V was clipped by 10 bases and J by 1 base; unmatched bases: 11. The CDR3 DNA follows: TGTGCCACGTCACCCACAGGGGGTGAGAACACCGGGGAGCTGTTTTTT. Translation gives CATSPTGGENTGELFF.

The chain joins TRBV28 to TRBJ2-3; D might be TRBD2 (5 bases). V was shortened by 5 bases and J by 6 bases, with 18 bases between the two germline ends. The CDR3 extends over 15 amino acids. The germline V gene encodes CDR1 MDHEN and CDR2 SYDVKM. The CDR3 region has the DNA TGTGCCAGCAGTCCTTTGGGGAGTCCCCAGGATACGCAGTATTTT. This encodes CASSPLGSPQDTQYF. Supplemented by reference TRBV28 and TRBJ2-3, the full variable domain reads DVKVTQSSRYLVKRTGEKVFLECVQDMDHENMFWYRQDPGLGLRLIYFSYDVKMKEKGDIPEGYSVSREKKERFSLILESASTNQTSMYLCASSPLGSPQDTQYFGPGTRLTVL.

CDR3: CASSVEQGAHGYTF. The CDR3 region has the DNA TGTGCCAGCAGCGTAGAACAGGGGGCTCATGGCTACACCTTC. This chain joins TRBV9 and TRBJ1-2, with 9 positions matching TRBD1. CDR3 length: 14 residues. Trimming took 0 bases from V and 6 from J; bases not matched to a gene: 3. Germline loops: CDR1 SGDLS, CDR2 YYNGEE.

V and J are TRBV19 and TRBJ2-1; tentative D call: TRBD1 (5 bases). Germline V gives CDR1 LNHDA, CDR2 SQIVND (reference sequence). The V end was cut by 6 bases, the J end by 6 bases, with 12 bases between. This CDR3 comprises 13 residues. DNA for the CDR3: TGTGCCAGTAGGGACCGGACAACCAATGAGCAGTTCTTC. This codes for CASRDRTTNEQFF.

The V call is TRBV7-9, the J call TRBJ2-7; D is perhaps TRBD2 (6 bases). Germline assignment: CDR1 SEHNR and CDR2 FQNEAQ (reference sequence). CDR3 length: 15 residues. The V end lost 5 bases, the J end lost 6 bases, and 20 bases lay between the germline ends. The CDR3 is CASSATLRGMREQYF. DNA of the CDR3: TGTGCCAGCAGCGCAACCCTCCGGGGGATGCGCGAGCAGTACTTC.

V usage is TRBV7-9 and J usage is TRBJ2-3; 9 nucleotides match TRBD1. The CDR3 is 15 amino acids. V trimming: 5 bases; J trimming: 2 bases; junction bases outside the gene matches: 5. The V gene's germline CDR1 is SEHNR and CDR2 FQNEAQ (reference sequence). As DNA, the CDR3 is TGTGCCAGCAGCATCCGGGACAGGGACACAGATACGCAGTATTTT. It encodes CASSIRDRDTDTQYF.

The chain uses TRBV7-9 and TRBJ2-7, with 9 positions matching TRBD2. Germline CDR1 and CDR2: SEHNR and FQNEAQ (reference sequence). V was pared by 8 bases and J by 5 bases, with 16 bases of the junction left unmatched. This CDR3 is built from 16 residues. The CDR3: CASGTPSGILEDEQYF. In nucleotides, the CDR3 is TGTGCCAGCGGGACACCTAGCGGGATTTTGGAGGACGAGCAGTACTTC.

The V gene is TRBV5-6, the J gene TRBJ2-2; D unclear. The V gene lost 4 bases and the J gene lost 0 bases, with 10 bases spanning the gap. The CDR3 covers 15 residues. Germline V gene sequence: CDR1 SGHDT, CDR2 YYEEEE. The CDR3 here is CASSPTPTNTGELFF. In DNA form, the CDR3 reads TGTGCCAGCAGCCCGACACCTACGAACACCGGGGAGCTGTTTTTT.

The rearrangement links TRBV29-1 to TRBJ1-2, with a possible D match to TRBD1 (5 bases). The V end was cut by 6 bases, the J end by 4 bases, with 18 bases between. The CDR3 spans 14 residues. Germline CDR1 is SQVTM and CDR2 is ANQGSEA. The chain's CDR3 is CSVAGTGFLYGYTF. The CDR3 nucleotides are TGCAGCGTGGCCGGGACGGGCTTTCTCTATGGCTACACCTTC.

The gene calls are TRBV7-8 and TRBJ2-7; 9 bases match TRBD2. The CDR3 is 16 amino acids. The trim removed 2 bases at V and 0 bases at J, leaving 5 bases unmatched. Germline CDR1 is SGHVS and CDR2 is FQNEAQ. CDR3 amino acids: CASSLFGSGGSYEQYF. In DNA, the CDR3 is TGTGCCAGCAGCTTATTCGGTAGCGGGGGCTCCTACGAGCAGTACTTC.

This chain uses TRBV11-2 with TRBJ2-3; perhaps D is TRBD1 or TRBD2 (5 bases each). V was cut by 3 bases and J by 2 bases, with 9 bases left in between. The CDR3 runs 14 residues. From germline, CDR1 is SGHAT and CDR2 FQNNGV. CDR3 DNA sequence: TGTGCCAGCAGCTTGGGGGACCTCACAGATACGCAGTATTTT. Amino acids: CASSLGDLTDTQYF. The variable domain in full, with the rest retrieved from reference TRBV11-2 and TRBJ2-3, is EAGVAQSPRYKIIEKRQSVAFWCNPISGHATLYWYQQILGQGPKLLIQFQNNGVVDDSQLPKDRFSAERLKGVDSTLKIQPAKLEDSAVYLCASSLGDLTDTQYFGPGTRLTVL.

V and J are TRBV6-5 and TRBJ2-5; D is perhaps TRBD2 (6 bases). The DNA matches TRBJ2-7 better at its end, which makes the J call doubtful. Germline-derived CDR1 and CDR2 are MNHEY and SVGAGI. The CDR3 totals 13 residues. Here the CDR3 reads CASSSGTGYEQYF. DNA of the CDR3: TGTGCCAGCAGCTCCGGGACTGGATACGAGCAGTACTTC.

CDR3 sequence reads: CASSLNRDSYNEQFF. As DNA, the CDR3 is TGTGCCAGCAGCTTAAACCGGGACTCCTACAATGAGCAGTTCTTC. This rearrangement joins TRBV13 to TRBJ2-1; D possibly corresponds to TRBD2 (5 bases). The CDR3 is 15 residues long. The germline V gene encodes CDR1 PRHDT and CDR2 FYEKMQ (reference sequence). V was pared by 2 bases and J by 0 bases, with 8 bases between.

The chain links TRBV7-3 to TRBJ2-1; D unclear. CDR3 size: 13 residues. The ends were cut back, 5 bases at V and 5 bases at J, with 10 bases in the middle. Germline CDR1 and CDR2: SGHTA and FQGTGA. The CDR3 loop reads CASSPRRNNEQFF. The CDR3 bases are TGTGCCAGCAGCCCGCGGCGTAACAATGAGCAGTTCTTC.

The V and J genes are TRBV27 and TRBJ2-7; D is uncertain. Germline-derived CDR1 and CDR2 are MNHEY and SMNVEV (reference sequence). The length of the CDR3 is 16 residues. Trimming removed 1 base at V and 3 bases at J, with 16 bases between. The CDR3 DNA follows: TGTGCCAGCAGTTTATTAACCCAGGTAGGAAGCTACGAGCAGTACTTC. Its translation is CASSLLTQVGSYEQYF.

With regard to this clone: Different DNA sequences within this sample yield the same CDR3. This sequence joins TRBV9 and TRBJ2-7, with D unclear. Trimming removed 0 bases from V and 1 base from J, with 5 bases in between. The CDR3 is 13 residues long. CDR1 and CDR2 from the germline V gene are SGDLS and YYNGEE. CDR3 coding DNA: TGTGCCAGCAGCGTAGGGGCGTCCTACGAGCAGTACTTC. Protein product: CASSVGASYEQYF.

The count of this clone is one. The rearrangement links TRBV7-9 to TRBJ1-1, with no clear D. Germline V lookup: CDR1 SEHNR, CDR2 FQNEAQ (reference sequence). V lost 3 bases to trimming and J lost 4 bases, with 12 bases between them. The CDR3 is 14 residues long. This CDR3 is CASSFGGRVTEAFF. The CDR3 bases are TGTGCCAGCAGCTTCGGAGGGCGCGTCACTGAAGCTTTCTTT.

This clone occurred once. The chain is built from TRBV5-4 and TRBJ2-7, with a tentative D call TRBD2 (6 bases). Germline CDR1 is SGHNT and CDR2 is YYREEE (reference sequence). This CDR3 is built from 16 residues. V dropped 3 bases and J dropped 4 bases, with 20 bases sitting between them. The CDR3 spells CASSSVGGPKSYEQYF. CDR3 bases: TGTGCCAGCAGCTCGGTAGGAGGGCCGAAATCGTACGAGCAGTACTTC. The full variable domain, in which reference TRBV5-4 and TRBJ2-7 provide the parts outside the CDR3, is ETGVTQSPTHLIKTRGQQVTLRCSSQSGHNTVSWYQQALGQGPQFIFQYYREEENGRGNFPPRFSGLQFPNYSSELNVNALELDDSALYLCASSSVGGPKSYEQYFGPGTRLTVT.

This sequence joins TRBV6-1 and TRBJ2-7; 12 bases align to TRBD2. The V and J ends lost 2 bases and 4 bases, in that order; junction bases with no gene match: 6. The CDR3 has 16 residues. Germline CDR1 is MNHNS and CDR2 is SASEGT. For the CDR3, the DNA is TGTGCCAGCAGTGAAAGGGAAACTAGCGGGAGGTACGAGCAGTACTTC. It encodes CASSERETSGRYEQYF.